These 21 T cell receptor beta chains were all obtained from the same sample, sequenced in a study of CD8+ T cells in alopecia areata (dated by TCRdb to the late 2010s). Explained via the paper, the treatment or condition label denotes: oral pan-JAK inhibitor, 5-10 mg twice daily. Receptor amplification or capture employed the immunoSEQ multiplex PCR assay. To provide template for TCR sequencing, every sample had RNA extracted and reverse transcribed into cDNA. TCRdb stores this immuneACCESS table with in-frame sequences only. Part of the clones is absent; in the studies checked, under half of the shortfall reflects unresolved V genes, and no reason is known for the rest. Across this sample there are hundreds of thousands of clones, with 60% seen only once. The top ten clones comprise about 0.89% of the sample. This material consisted of CD4+ T cells sorted from blood, taken at roughly week 52, from a patient treated with tofacitinib. The receptors shown here come from a human donor with alopecia areata.

The chain has TRBV11-2 and TRBJ2-7, with a possible D match to TRBD1 (6 bases). The CDR3 has 15 residues. Per germline, CDR1 SGHAT and CDR2 FQNNGV. With 5 bases removed from V and 3 bases from J, the gap between germline ends came to 17 bases. The CDR3 spells CASSETGTQLYEQYF. For the CDR3, the DNA is TGTGCCAGCAGCGAGACCGGGACACAGCTCTACGAGCAGTACTTC.

This clone turned up a few times. J is TRBJ1-2 and V is TRBV29-1, with no clear D. V was cut by 4 bases and J by 0 bases, with 6 bases left in between. Looked up from germline, CDR1 is SQVTM and CDR2 is ANQGSEA. The CDR3 is 12 amino acids. The CDR3 DNA follows: TGCAGCGTTGCCACGTCTAACTATGGCTACACCTTC. Amino acids: CSVATSNYGYTF.

The chain recombines TRBV5-1 with TRBJ2-3; 9 nucleotides line up with TRBD2. Germline CDR1 SGHRS, CDR2 YFSETQ. J lost 2 bases, V lost 4 bases, and 5 bases had no gene match. The CDR3 consists of 15 residues. The CDR3 region is CASSGSGGNTDTQYF. The CDR3 bases are TGCGCCAGCAGCGGTAGCGGGGGAAACACAGATACGCAGTATTTT.

This clone was counted between two and nine times. J is TRBJ1-2 and V is TRBV27, with 9 bases aligning to TRBD1. The CDR3 consists of 15 residues. Looked up from germline, CDR1 is MNHEY and CDR2 is SMNVEV (reference sequence). Germline trimming cut 5 bases from V and 3 bases from J; bases unmatched to any gene: 7. DNA of the CDR3: TGTGCCAGCAGTCCCCGGGACAGGGATTACTATGGCTACACCTTC. Its protein is CASSPRDRDYYGYTF.

This clone was found once. The chain carries TRBV19 and TRBJ1-1; D is unresolved. CDR3 length: 15 residues. Germline assignment: CDR1 LNHDA and CDR2 SQIVND (reference sequence). With 3 bases removed from V and 4 bases from J, the gap between germline ends came to 15 bases. The CDR3 DNA sequence: TGTGCCAGTAGTATGACGGCTAATCCGGGCACTGAAGCTTTCTTT. This encodes CASSMTANPGTEAFF.

The chain recombines TRBV9 with TRBJ2-2; D may be TRBD1 (6 bases). Germline CDR1 is SGDLS and CDR2 is YYNGEE. The CDR3 spans 19 residues. Trimming took off 2 bases at V and 3 bases at J, with 23 bases between the two ends. CDR3 nucleotide sequence: TGTGCCAGCAGCGTGGGCCAATTTTTGGACAGAAAGGACACCGGGGAGCTGTTTTTT. Encoded protein: CASSVGQFLDRKDTGELFF.

As concerns this clone: The sample holds other DNA sequences that translate to the same CDR3. V usage is TRBV9 and J usage is TRBJ2-5; D unresolved. The CDR3 runs to 13 residues. V lost 0 bases, J lost 1 base, and 4 bases lay in between. Germline CDR1 SGDLS, CDR2 YYNGEE. The CDR3 sequence is CASSVDAQETQYF. The CDR3 DNA reads TGTGCCAGCAGCGTAGATGCCCAAGAGACCCAGTACTTC.

The rearrangement joins TRBV29-1 to TRBJ2-7, with D tentatively TRBD1 or TRBD2 (5 bases each). CDR3 length: 13 amino acids. V dropped 4 bases and J dropped 4 bases, with 14 bases sitting between them. Germline V gene lookup returns CDR1 SQVTM and CDR2 ANQGSEA. This CDR3 is CSVGGMGPYEQYF. CDR3 nucleotides: TGCAGCGTTGGGGGGATGGGTCCTTACGAGCAGTACTTC.

This clone was counted a few times. This chain links TRBV7-8 with TRBJ2-7; the D gene is possibly TRBD2 (5 bases). V was shortened by 4 bases and J by 2 bases, with 12 bases between the two germline ends. Germline lookup yields CDR1 SGHVS and CDR2 FQNEAQ. The CDR3 is 14 residues long. CDR3 region: CASSSRVNPYEQYF. The CDR3 DNA follows: TGTGCCAGCAGCTCGCGGGTCAACCCCTACGAGCAGTACTTC.

The V gene is TRBV4-2, the J gene TRBJ1-2; D not certain. V shed 1 base and J shed 4 bases, with 7 bases lying between them. Germline CDR1 LGHNA, CDR2 YNFKEQ. This CDR3 has 13 amino acids. CDR3 nucleotide sequence: TGTGCCAGCAGCCAAGGACTGCCCTATGGCTACACCTTC. This encodes CASSQGLPYGYTF.

The chain employs TRBV30 and TRBJ1-1; 7 bases map to TRBD1. Germline CDR1 reads GTSNPN; CDR2 reads SVGIG (reference sequence). The CDR3 has 12 residues. Losses at the gene ends were 5 bases for V and 1 base for J; bases not matched to a gene: 1. CDR3 in amino acids: CAWDRENTEAFF. In DNA form, the CDR3 reads TGTGCCTGGGACAGGGAGAACACTGAAGCTTTCTTT.

This clone was detected a few times. The chain joins TRBV2 to TRBJ2-1; TRBD2 matches 8 bases. CDR3 length: 15 residues. From germline, CDR1 is SNHLY and CDR2 FYNNEI. V dropped 7 bases and J dropped 6; count of bases not matched to a gene: 11. The CDR3 sequence: CASTAGGGTFNEQFF. DNA of the CDR3: TGTGCCAGCACCGCCGGCGGGGGGACCTTCAATGAGCAGTTCTTC.

The J gene is TRBJ2-2, the V gene TRBV5-8; unclear D gene. The ends were cut back, 1 base at V and 8 bases at J, with 6 bases in the middle. This CDR3 has 12 residues. Germline lookup yields CDR1 SGHTS and CDR2 YDEGEE. In DNA form, the CDR3 reads TGTGCCAGCAGCTTGCAACGTGGGGAGCTGTTTTTT. It encodes CASSLQRGELFF.

V is TRBV23-1 and J is TRBJ1-2; D call uncertain. TRBV23-1 falls under the ORF class, with uncertain function. The ends were cut back, 6 bases at V and 2 bases at J, with 13 bases in the middle. CDR3 length equals 14 residues. The CDR3 bases are TGCGCCAGCAGGAATAGCCGGCCGAACTATGGCTACACCTTC. Protein: CASRNSRPNYGYTF.

In this sample, this clone turned up a few times. This chain joins TRBV25-1 and TRBJ1-2, with TRBD1 as a possible D gene (5 bases). V was shortened by 1 base and J by 7 bases, with 10 bases between the two germline ends. From germline, CDR1 is MGHDK and CDR2 SYGVNS. The CDR3 consists of 13 residues. The CDR3 loop reads CASSELRQGGYTF. DNA for the CDR3: TGTGCCAGCAGTGAATTAAGGCAGGGTGGCTACACCTTC.

The chain uses TRBV2 and TRBJ2-7; D is uncertain. CDR1 is SNHLY and CDR2 is FYNNEI in the germline V gene. Trimming removed 8 bases from V and 6 bases from J, with 20 bases in between. This CDR3 spans 14 amino acids. The CDR3 loop reads CASEPAPRFGEQYF. The CDR3 DNA sequence: TGTGCCAGCGAGCCAGCTCCGCGGTTCGGCGAGCAGTACTTC.

This clone was recorded only once. The chain has TRBV5-6 and TRBJ1-6; 8 bases are shared with TRBD1. The V gene end was trimmed by 3 bases and the J gene end by 8 bases; junction bases not matched to a gene: 7. This CDR3 has 15 amino acids. CDR1 and CDR2 from the germline V gene are SGHDT and YYEEEE. CDR3 sequence reads: CASSYRPGGDSPLHF. Written as DNA, the CDR3 is TGTGCCAGCAGCTACCGGCCAGGGGGCGATTCACCCCTCCACTTT.

The V gene is TRBV20-1, the J gene TRBJ2-2; D is ambiguous. Germline assignment: CDR1 DFQATT and CDR2 SNEGSKA (reference sequence). This CDR3 comprises 11 residues. V lost 6 bases and J lost 1, with 3 bases in between. CDR3 coding DNA: TGCAGTGCCAGGAACACCGGGGAGCTGTTTTTT. It specifies CSARNTGELFF.

This clone has only a few counts. The rearrangement links TRBV5-1 to TRBJ2-3, with D maybe TRBD1 (6 bases). Trimming pared 3 bases from V and 0 bases from J, leaving 14 bases between. Germline CDR1 and CDR2: SGHRS and YFSETQ. The CDR3 runs 16 residues. CDR3 loop: CASSWDIASSTDTQYF. DNA for the CDR3: TGCGCCAGCAGCTGGGACATCGCAAGTAGCACAGATACGCAGTATTTT.

This clone was recorded only once. V usage is TRBV29-1 and J usage is TRBJ2-3; TRBD2 matches 8 bases. This CDR3 region has 13 residues. J lost 2 bases, V lost 8 bases, and 6 bases had no gene match. CDR1 is SQVTM and CDR2 is ANQGSEA in the germline V gene. The CDR3 spells CSLRGASTDTQYF. CDR3 DNA sequence: TGCAGCTTGCGGGGGGCGTCCACAGATACGCAGTATTTT.

CDR3: CASRLGQSEHYGYTF. The DNA of the CDR3 is TGCGCCAGCAGACTGGGACAGTCCGAACACTATGGCTACACCTTC. The V and J genes are TRBV10-2 and TRBJ1-2; 7 nucleotides agree with TRBD1. The germline gives CDR1 WSHSY, CDR2 SAAADI. V gave up 6 bases and J gave up 3 bases; unmatched junction bases: 10. The CDR3 spans 15 residues.